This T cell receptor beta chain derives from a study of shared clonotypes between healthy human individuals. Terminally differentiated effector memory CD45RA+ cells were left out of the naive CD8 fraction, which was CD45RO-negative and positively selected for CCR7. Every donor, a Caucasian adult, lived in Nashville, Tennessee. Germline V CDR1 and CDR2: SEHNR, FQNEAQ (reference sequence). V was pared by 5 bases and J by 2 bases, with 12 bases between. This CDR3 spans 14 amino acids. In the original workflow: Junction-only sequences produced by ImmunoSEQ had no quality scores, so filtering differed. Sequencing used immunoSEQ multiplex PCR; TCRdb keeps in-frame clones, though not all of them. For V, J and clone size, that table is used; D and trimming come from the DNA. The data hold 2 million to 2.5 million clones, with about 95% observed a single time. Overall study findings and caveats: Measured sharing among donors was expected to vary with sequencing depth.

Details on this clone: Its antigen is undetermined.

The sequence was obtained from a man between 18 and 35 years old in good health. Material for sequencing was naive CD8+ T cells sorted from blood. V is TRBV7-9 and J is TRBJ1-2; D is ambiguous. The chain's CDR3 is CASSPYDGNYGYTF. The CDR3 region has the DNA TGTGCCAGCAGCCCCTACGACGGGAACTATGGCTACACCTTC.